There are a few counts of the clone carrying this T cell receptor beta chain. Its target is unknown. Distinct nucleotide sequences in the sample also encode this CDR3. Running of the assay took place at deep level. Genomic DNA from each subset was divided evenly over several immunoSEQ plates. Libraries were prepared by immunoSEQ multiplex PCR; TCRdb keeps only in-frame clonotypes and omits some of them. The sample has around 700,000 clones, roughly 78% seen once. This sample is part of a study of shared clonotypes between healthy human individuals. Overall study findings and caveats: A limitation of the genetic and exposure-history diversity represented arose from few donors.

Sequencing was carried out using memory CD4+ T cells sorted from blood. The subset: CD45RA-negative fraction. The sequence was collected from a young woman in good health.

CDR3 sequence (DNA): TGTGCCAGCAGTTTAGCCAGCACTGAAGCTTTCTTT. This sequence encodes CASSLASTEAFF. V and J are TRBV28 and TRBJ1-1; no clear D gene. The germline V gene encodes CDR1 MDHEN and CDR2 SYDVKM. With 2 bases removed from V and 4 bases from J, the gap between germline ends came to 5 bases. The length of the CDR3 is 12 residues.